The clone carrying this T cell receptor beta chain has just one count. The sample belongs to a study of blood T cell repertoires in COVID-19. Study summary: Sites across the United States, Italy and Spain contributed samples from acute and convalescent COVID-19. T cells, B-cell-depleted T cells, or PBMCs supplied cDNA or gDNA.

CDR3 length equals 16 residues. Germline CDR1 is SGDLS and CDR2 is YYNGEE. After removal of 3 bases from V and 2 bases from J, the junction contained 8 bases not matched to a gene. Generated by immunoSEQ multiplex PCR, the TCRdb table keeps only in-frame clones and is missing some. The top ten hold 15% to 20% of the sample, which has about 82,000 clones, 85% seen once. The receptor's source is a man older than 75 with active or convalescent COVID-19. Source material: peripheral blood. The rearrangement joins TRBV9 to TRBJ2-1; 7 bases map to TRBD1. DNA for the CDR3: TGTGCCAGCAGCGAGACAGGGTCTATCCCCTACAATGAGCAGTTCTTC. The encoded protein is CASSETGSIPYNEQFF.